The T cell receptor beta chain described here comes from a study of T cell responses to AZD1222 COVID-19 vaccine. The germline V gene encodes CDR1 LNHNV and CDR2 YYDKDF (reference sequence). The ends lost 5 bases at V and 6 bases at J; junction bases unmatched: 6. The CDR3 totals 14 residues. Profiled with immunoSEQ multiplex PCR; TCRdb holds only in-frame clones, not every one. The table has about 48,000 clones, approximately 86% seen once. The clonotype originates from an adult who received the AZD1222 COVID-19 vaccine. Source: peripheral blood, taken 28 days after the second AZD1222 dose. This chain connects TRBV15 to TRBJ2-1, with 8 bases lining up with TRBD2. CDR3 in amino acids: CATSWDAGGNEQFF. CDR3 nucleotide sequence: TGTGCCACCAGCTGGGACGCGGGAGGCAATGAGCAGTTCTTC.